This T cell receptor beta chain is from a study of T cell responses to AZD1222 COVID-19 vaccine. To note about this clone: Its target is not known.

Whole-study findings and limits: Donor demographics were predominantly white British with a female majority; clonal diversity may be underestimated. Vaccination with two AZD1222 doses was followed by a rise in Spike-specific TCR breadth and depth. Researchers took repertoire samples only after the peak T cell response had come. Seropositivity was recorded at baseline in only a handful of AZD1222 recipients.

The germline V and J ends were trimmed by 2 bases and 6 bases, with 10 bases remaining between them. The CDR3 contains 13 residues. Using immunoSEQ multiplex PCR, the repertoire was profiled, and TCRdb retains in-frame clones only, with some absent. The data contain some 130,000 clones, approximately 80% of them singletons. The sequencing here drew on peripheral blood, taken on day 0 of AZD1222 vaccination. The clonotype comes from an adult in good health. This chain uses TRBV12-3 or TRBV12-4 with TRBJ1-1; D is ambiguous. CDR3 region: CASSLMGIAEAFF. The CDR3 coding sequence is TGTGCCAGCAGTTTAATGGGCATCGCTGAAGCTTTCTTT.